This T cell receptor (beta chain) was profiled in a study of blood T cell repertoires in COVID-19. The overall study: The samples span acute and convalescent COVID-19 from the United States, Italy and Spain. T cells, B-cell-depleted T cells, or PBMCs provided the cDNA or gDNA that served as material.

The V end was cut by 5 bases, the J end by 5 bases, with 6 bases between. This CDR3 region has 12 residues. Per the germline V gene, CDR1 is SEHNR and CDR2 is FQNEAQ (reference sequence). Original handling: Researchers report that nucleated cell counts were estimated from reference gene primer amplification. Repertoires were generated with immunoSEQ multiplex PCR, while TCRdb's copy carries only in-frame clones and drops some. V and J calls and clone size are copied from that table; D and trimming were computed from the DNA. The sample includes 200,000 to 300,000 clones, about 89% seen only once; the top ten take 1.5% to 2%.

Sequencing was done on a sample of peripheral blood. This clonotype was obtained from a woman in her sixties or seventies who had recovered from COVID-19. This chain joins TRBV7-9 and TRBJ2-2, with no clear D. The CDR3 spells CASSQETGELFF. CDR3 sequence (DNA): TGTGCCAGCAGCCAAGAGACCGGGGAGCTGTTTTTT. The complete variable domain, with remaining parts taken from reference TRBV7-9 and TRBJ2-2, reads DTGVSQNPRHKITKRGQNVTFRCDPISEHNRLYWYRQTLGQGPEFLTYFQNEAQLEKSRLLSDRFSAERPKGSFSTLEIQRTEQGDSAMYLCASSQETGELFFGEGSRLTVL.